This T cell receptor beta chain was sequenced for a study of memory CD4+ T cells and cytomegalovirus serostatus. Assay used: immunoSEQ multiplex PCR; TCRdb lists only in-frame clones, some missing. The sample carries approximately 65,000 clones, approximately 77% recorded once. From germline, CDR1 is SNHLY and CDR2 FYNNEI. The ends were cut back, 6 bases at V and 3 bases at J, with 15 bases in the middle. CDR3 length equals 14 residues. The sort gate was single viable CD3+CD4+CD8-CD45RO+ cells for memory CD4+ T cells. CD4+ T cells were isolated by positive magnetic selection. This sequence originates from an adult in good health and CMV-seronegative. The material sequenced was memory CD4+ T cells from blood. The gene calls are TRBV2 and TRBJ2-7, with a possible D match to TRBD1 (5 bases). As DNA, the CDR3 is TGTGCCAGCAGGCTGGACACGAATAACTACGAGCAGTACTTC. Its protein product is CASRLDTNNYEQYF.